This T cell receptor (beta chain) was sequenced for a study of blood T cell repertoires in COVID-19. At the level of the study: Acute and convalescent COVID-19 specimens originated in the United States, Italy and Spain. The analysed material was cDNA or gDNA that came from T cells, B-cell-depleted T cells, or PBMCs.

Under the authors' procedure: Nucleated cell number was recorded as an estimate derived from reference gene primer amplification. Sequenced by immunoSEQ multiplex PCR; TCRdb stores in-frame clones only, minus some. That table gives V, J and clone size, and the DNA gave D and trimming. This sample has about 140,000 clones, with about 88% found just once. Germline CDR1 is LGHDT and CDR2 is YNNKEL (reference sequence). V gave up 0 bases and J gave up 8 bases, with 10 bases separating them. This CDR3 is built from 13 residues. This TCR was sampled from a human donor in a cohort sampled during active COVID-19. Source material: peripheral blood. The chain couples TRBV3-1 (or the pseudogene TRBV3-2) to TRBJ1-2; unclear D gene. The CDR3: CASSQDRVAGYTF. The CDR3 DNA follows: TGTGCCAGCAGCCAAGATCGGGTAGCCGGCTACACCTTC.